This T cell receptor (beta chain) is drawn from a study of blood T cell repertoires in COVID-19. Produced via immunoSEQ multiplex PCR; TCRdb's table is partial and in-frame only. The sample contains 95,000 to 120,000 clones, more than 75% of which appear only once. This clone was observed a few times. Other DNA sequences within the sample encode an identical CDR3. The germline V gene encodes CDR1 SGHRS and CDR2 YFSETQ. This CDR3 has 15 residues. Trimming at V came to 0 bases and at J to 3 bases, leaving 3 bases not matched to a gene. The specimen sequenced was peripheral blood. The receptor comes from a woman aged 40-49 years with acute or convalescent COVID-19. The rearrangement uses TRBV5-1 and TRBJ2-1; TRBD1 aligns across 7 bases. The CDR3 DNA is TGCGCCAGCAGCTTGGGATCAGGGGGCTACAATGAGCAGTTCTTC. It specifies CASSLGSGGYNEQFF.